This T cell receptor (beta chain) was captured in a study of T cells expressing NK-cell markers. This CDR3 has 12 residues. Looked up from germline, CDR1 is MNHNY and CDR2 is SVGAGI (reference sequence). No DNA is given; TCRdb re-called the 5' RACE reads and lists each CDR3 protein once. The table lists over 120,000 distinct CDR3 sequences. This TCR was recovered from a man younger than 30 in good health. Material for sequencing was blood T cells: a sorted CD56 or NKG2C T cell subset, CD4+ or CD8+ T cells, or bulk PBMC T cells (not recorded which). The chain combines TRBV6-6 with TRBJ2-1; TCRdb's D call, TRBD1, is unchecked because there is no DNA. CDR3: CASSWDRGEQFF.